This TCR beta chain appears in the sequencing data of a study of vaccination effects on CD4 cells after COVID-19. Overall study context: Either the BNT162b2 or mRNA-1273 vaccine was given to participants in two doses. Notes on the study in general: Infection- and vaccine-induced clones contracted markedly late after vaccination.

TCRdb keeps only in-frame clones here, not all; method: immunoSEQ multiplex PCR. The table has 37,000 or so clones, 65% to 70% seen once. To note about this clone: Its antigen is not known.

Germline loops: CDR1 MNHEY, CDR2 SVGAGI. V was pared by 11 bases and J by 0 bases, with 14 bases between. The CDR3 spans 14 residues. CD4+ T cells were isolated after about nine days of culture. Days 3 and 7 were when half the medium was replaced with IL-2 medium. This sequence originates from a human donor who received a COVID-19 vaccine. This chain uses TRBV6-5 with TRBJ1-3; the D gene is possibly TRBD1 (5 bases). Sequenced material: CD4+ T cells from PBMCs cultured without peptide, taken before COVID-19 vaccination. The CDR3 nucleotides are TGTGCCCTGGGGGGACCCAACTCTGGAAACACCATATATTTT. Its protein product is CALGGPNSGNTIYF.